The TCR beta chain under discussion was sequenced for a study of OX40 agonist ivuxolimab in advanced cancers. TCRdb's copy holds only in-frame clones and misses some; the assay was immunoSEQ multiplex PCR. The sample shows about 54,000 clones, 90% to 95% of them seen only once. V gave up 4 bases and J gave up 8 bases, with 5 bases separating them. The CDR3 is 11 amino acids. Germline V gene sequence: CDR1 SEHNR, CDR2 FQNEAQ (reference sequence). Sequences were derived from CD4+ or CD8+ T cells sorted from blood, sampled in a trial of the OX40 agonist ivuxolimab. The chain carries TRBV7-9 and TRBJ1-4; D remains ambiguous. This TCR was recovered from an adult with an advanced solid tumor such as melanoma, head and neck, liver or kidney cancer. CDR3 region: CASSSGEKLFF. The CDR3 DNA reads TGTGCCAGCAGCTCGGGAGAAAAACTGTTTTTT.